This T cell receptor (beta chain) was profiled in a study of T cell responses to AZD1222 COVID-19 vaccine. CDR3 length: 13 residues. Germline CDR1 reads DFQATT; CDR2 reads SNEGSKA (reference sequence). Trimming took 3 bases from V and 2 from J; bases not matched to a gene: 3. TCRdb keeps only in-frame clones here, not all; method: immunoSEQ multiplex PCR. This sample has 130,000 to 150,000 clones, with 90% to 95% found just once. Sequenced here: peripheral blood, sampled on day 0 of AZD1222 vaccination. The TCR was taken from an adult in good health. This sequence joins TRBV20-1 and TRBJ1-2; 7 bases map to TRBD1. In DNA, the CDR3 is TGCAGTGCTAGTGGGGACAGAAACTATGGCTACACCTTC. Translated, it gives CSASGDRNYGYTF.